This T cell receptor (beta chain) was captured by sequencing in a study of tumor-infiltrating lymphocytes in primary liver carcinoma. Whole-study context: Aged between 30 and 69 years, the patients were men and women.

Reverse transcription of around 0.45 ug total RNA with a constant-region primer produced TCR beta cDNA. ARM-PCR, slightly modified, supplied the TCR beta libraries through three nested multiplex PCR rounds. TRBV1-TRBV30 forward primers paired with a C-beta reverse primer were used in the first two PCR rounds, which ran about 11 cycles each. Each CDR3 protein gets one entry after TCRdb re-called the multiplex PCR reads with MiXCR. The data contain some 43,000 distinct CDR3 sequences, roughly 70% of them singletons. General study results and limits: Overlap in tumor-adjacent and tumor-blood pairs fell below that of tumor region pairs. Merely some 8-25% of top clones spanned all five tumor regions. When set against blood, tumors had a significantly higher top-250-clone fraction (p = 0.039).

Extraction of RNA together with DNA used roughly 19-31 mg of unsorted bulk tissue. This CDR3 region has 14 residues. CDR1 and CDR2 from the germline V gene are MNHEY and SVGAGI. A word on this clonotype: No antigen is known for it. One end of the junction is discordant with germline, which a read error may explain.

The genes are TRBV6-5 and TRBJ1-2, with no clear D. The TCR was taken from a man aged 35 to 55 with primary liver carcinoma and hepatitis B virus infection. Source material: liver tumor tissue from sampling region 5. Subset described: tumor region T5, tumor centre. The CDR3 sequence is CVSSYSIAHYGYTF. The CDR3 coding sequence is TGTGTCAGCAGCTACTCGATCGCCCACTATGGCTACACCTTC.